This T cell receptor beta chain was captured by sequencing in a study of blood T cell repertoires in COVID-19. Overall study: Whether acute or convalescent, the COVID-19 samples came from the United States, Italy and Spain. In each case, the material was cDNA or gDNA derived from T cells, B-cell-depleted T cells, or PBMCs.

Per the authors' pipeline: By means of reference gene primer amplification, nucleated cell counts were estimated. TCRdb's table, derived via immunoSEQ multiplex PCR, lists solely in-frame clones and lacks some. V and J calls and clone size are given by that table; D and trimming were obtained from the DNA. The sample includes around 150,000 clones, around four fifths of them seen just once. The CDR3 sequence is 14 residues long. Germline-derived CDR1 and CDR2 are MGHDK and SYGVNS. V was shortened by 6 bases and J by 0 bases, with 6 bases between the two germline ends. The rearrangement uses TRBV25-1 and TRBJ1-6, with D uncertain. This receptor was taken from a woman older than 75 with acute or convalescent COVID-19. Sequenced material: peripheral blood. The CDR3 DNA sequence: TGTGCCAGCAGCCTTCGCTCCTATAATTCACCCCTCCACTTT. Encoded protein: CASSLRSYNSPLHF.